The entry below describes one TCR beta chain. The data are from a study of technical replicates of blood from four donors. Method: immunoSEQ multiplex PCR; TCRdb's copy keeps in-frame clones and lacks some. The sample holds about 97,000 clones; approximately 96% are singletons and the top ten take approximately 0.21%. This CDR3 has 14 amino acids. Germline-derived CDR1 and CDR2 are MNHNS and SASEGT. V gave up 1 base and J gave up 3 bases, with 9 bases separating them. The sequenced sample was T cells isolated from PBMCs. The genes are TRBV6-1 and TRBJ1-1; D gene unclear. This receptor was identified in a human donor in good health. The CDR3 protein is CASSEGHGDTEAFF. The DNA for the CDR3 is TGTGCCAGCAGTGAAGGTCACGGGGACACTGAAGCTTTCTTT.